A single sample is the source of the 24 T cell receptor beta chains below, sequenced in a study of blood T cell repertoires in COVID-19. The table came from immunoSEQ multiplex PCR; TCRdb's copy has only in-frame clones and leaves some out. The top ten hold more than 3% of the sample, which has about 490,000 clones, 70% to 90% seen once. Sequenced material: peripheral blood. These receptors were taken from a human donor in a cohort sampled during active COVID-19.

V gene TRBV6-2 or TRBV6-3 combines with J gene TRBJ2-3; 7 bases are a match to TRBD2. Trimming at V came to 6 bases and at J to 2 bases, leaving 11 bases not matched to a gene. Germline V gene data show CDR1 as MNHEY and CDR2 as SVGEGT. The CDR3 is made up of 16 amino acids. In DNA form, the CDR3 reads TGTGCCAGCAGGCCTGTAGGCGGGAGATCCACAGATACGCAGTATTTT. It specifies CASRPVGGRSTDTQYF.

CDR3 sequence: CASSETGRWGYGYTF. CDR3 coding DNA: TGTGCCAGTAGCGAGACAGGAAGATGGGGCTATGGCTACACCTTC. The chain links TRBV19 to TRBJ1-2, with D perhaps matching TRBD1 (6 bases). The CDR3 runs to 15 residues. V was pared by 6 bases and J by 4 bases, with 18 bases between. CDR1 and CDR2 from the germline V gene are LNHDA and SQIVND (reference sequence).

J is TRBJ1-1 and V is TRBV19; 7 bases match TRBD1. The V and J ends lost 7 bases and 1 base, in that order; junction bases with no gene match: 6. The germline gives CDR1 LNHDA, CDR2 SQIVND (reference sequence). The CDR3 has 14 residues. CDR3 DNA sequence: TGTGCCAGTAACCCGGGACAGCCGAACACTGAAGCTTTCTTT. It is translated as CASNPGQPNTEAFF.

The chain combines TRBV7-9 with TRBJ2-5, with TRBD1 identical over 9 bases. Germline V gene lookup returns CDR1 SEHNR and CDR2 FQNEAQ (reference sequence). J gave up 5 bases and V 3 bases, and 10 bases lay outside the gene matches. CDR3 length: 16 residues. The CDR3 is CASSLLGPTGGETQYF. The CDR3 DNA is TGTGCCAGCAGCTTGCTGGGGCCGACAGGGGGGGAGACCCAGTACTTC. Filled out from reference TRBV7-9 and TRBJ2-5, the complete variable domain reads DTGVSQNPRHKITKRGQNVTFRCDPISEHNRLYWYRQTLGQGPEFLTYFQNEAQLEKSRLLSDRFSAERPKGSFSTLEIQRTEQGDSAMYLCASSLLGPTGGETQYFGPGTRLLVL.

The chain couples TRBV18 to TRBJ2-1; weak D call: TRBD1 (6 bases). V lost 3 bases, J lost 4 bases, and 13 bases lay in between. This CDR3 is built from 15 residues. Germline V gene lookup returns CDR1 KGHSH and CDR2 LQKENI. The CDR3 spells CASSPRQGTYNEQFF. DNA for the CDR3: TGTGCCAGCTCACCCCGGCAGGGGACGTACAATGAGCAGTTCTTC.

The chain is built from TRBV3-1 (or the pseudogene TRBV3-2) and TRBJ2-5; D is uncertain. Germline V lookup: CDR1 LGHDT, CDR2 YNNKEL (reference sequence). V lost 1 base to trimming and J lost 1 base, with 7 bases between them. This CDR3 region has 14 residues. CDR3 residues: CASSQVASQETQYF. The CDR3, as DNA: TGTGCCAGCAGCCAAGTGGCTTCCCAAGAGACCCAGTACTTC.

The chain joins TRBV5-5 to TRBJ2-5, with 10 nucleotides matching TRBD1. With 4 bases clipped from V and 5 bases from J, the junction kept 14 bases outside the gene matches. The V gene's germline CDR1 is SGHKS and CDR2 YYEKEE (reference sequence). The CDR3 is made up of 17 amino acids. CDR3 residues: CASSRTGGVIFGETQYF. The CDR3 DNA reads TGTGCCAGCAGCCGGACAGGGGGGGTTATCTTCGGGGAGACCCAGTACTTC.

V and J are TRBV4-1 and TRBJ2-3; 10 positions match TRBD2. Germline trimming cut 2 bases from V and 3 bases from J; bases unmatched to any gene: 8. Germline assignment: CDR1 MGHRA and CDR2 YSYEKL. The CDR3 is made up of 17 amino acids. DNA of the CDR3: TGCGCCAGCAGCCAATGGGGGGCTAGCGGGAGTACAGATACGCAGTATTTT. Translation: CASSQWGASGSTDTQYF.

The chain has TRBV2 and TRBJ1-5; 8 bases map to TRBD1. This CDR3 region has 18 residues. Germline values: CDR1 SNHLY, CDR2 FYNNEI. After removal of 1 base from V and 0 bases from J, the junction contained 8 bases not matched to a gene. CDR3 region: CASSEVRDRTYSNQPQHF. CDR3 bases: TGTGCCAGCAGTGAAGTCCGGGACAGGACATATAGCAATCAGCCCCAGCATTTT.

The chain couples TRBV29-1 to TRBJ2-1; 11 bases align to TRBD2. CDR1 SQVTM and CDR2 ANQGSEA come from the germline V gene. The CDR3 runs 15 residues. After removal of 6 bases from V and 6 bases from J, the junction contained 10 bases not matched to a gene. The CDR3 nucleotides are TGCAGCGTCAATAGAAATAGCGGGAGGGTCAATGAGCAGTTCTTC. Protein product: CSVNRNSGRVNEQFF.

This chain links TRBV30 with TRBJ1-1; D ambiguous. Trimming took 3 bases from V and 5 from J, leaving 10 bases between them. CDR1 is GTSNPN, CDR2 SVGIG, per germline (reference sequence). The CDR3 length is 12 residues. In DNA form, the CDR3 reads TGTGCCTGGAGCCGGCGGAGGACTGAAGCTTTCTTT. It yields the protein CAWSRRRTEAFF. Variable domain in full (rest from reference TRBV30 and TRBJ1-1): SQTIHQWPATLVQPVGSPLSLECTVEGTSNPNLYWYRQAAGRGLQLLFYSVGIGQISSEVPQNLSASRPQDRQFILSSKKLLLSDSGFYLCAWSRRRTEAFFGQGTRLTVV.

The rearrangement joins TRBV19 to TRBJ1-4; 10 nucleotides agree with TRBD1. Germline V CDR1 and CDR2: LNHDA, SQIVND (reference sequence). The CDR3 length is 16 residues. With 6 bases clipped from V and 3 bases from J, the junction kept 7 bases outside the gene matches. CDR3: CASSRDRGVPNEKLFF. Written as DNA, the CDR3 is TGTGCCAGTAGCCGGGACAGGGGTGTCCCTAATGAAAAACTGTTTTTT.

The chain links TRBV5-1 to TRBJ1-1; 9 bases fit TRBD1. The CDR3 contains 14 residues. V shed 5 bases, J shed 6 bases, and the junction held 8 bases outside the gene matches. CDR1 SGHRS and CDR2 YFSETQ come from the germline V gene. This chain's CDR3 is CASRDTGGSPEAFF. The CDR3 DNA follows: TGCGCCAGCAGGGATACAGGGGGCTCTCCTGAAGCTTTCTTT.

J is TRBJ2-1 and V is TRBV7-2; 7 bases are shared with TRBD1. The J segment lost 2 bases and the V segment lost 2 bases, leaving 3 bases of the junction unmatched. This CDR3 has 15 amino acids. CDR1 is SGHTA and CDR2 is FQGNSA in the germline V gene. This CDR3 is CASSLSGGAYNEQFF. CDR3 nucleotide sequence: TGTGCCAGCAGCTTATCAGGGGGTGCCTACAATGAGCAGTTCTTC.

The CDR3 spells CASEQQGISEQYF. The CDR3 DNA sequence: TGTGCCAGCGAGCAGCAGGGTATAAGCGAGCAGTACTTC. The J gene is TRBJ2-7, the V gene TRBV12-3 or TRBV12-4, with TRBD1 as a possible D gene (5 bases). V was clipped by 8 bases and J by 6 bases, with 17 bases between them. The CDR3 contains 13 residues.

This clone was recorded a few times. For the CDR3, the DNA is TGTGCCAGCAGTCCGTCGTTCTCTGGAAACACCATATATTTT. Amino acids: CASSPSFSGNTIYF. The rearrangement links TRBV28 to TRBJ1-3, with D uncertain. In germline, CDR1 is MDHEN, CDR2 SYDVKM. This CDR3 region has 14 residues. The germline V and J ends were trimmed by 5 bases and 0 bases, with 8 bases remaining between them.

CDR3 loop: CASSPDRGGQPQHF. DNA for the CDR3: TGTGCCAGCAGCCCGGACAGGGGGGGACAGCCCCAGCATTTT. The chain joins TRBV5-4 to TRBJ1-5; TRBD1 matches at 10 bases. The germline CDR1 and CDR2 sequences are SGHNT and YYREEE (reference sequence). The CDR3 spans 14 residues. Trimming removed 4 bases from V and 7 bases from J; junction bases left unmatched: 5.

The chain combines TRBV7-2 with TRBJ2-3, with D hard to call. The V and J ends lost 2 bases and 2 bases respectively, with 14 bases between them. Per the germline V gene, CDR1 is SGHTA and CDR2 is FQGNSA. The CDR3 is 16 residues long. CDR3: CASSLLPGGTTDTQYF. The CDR3 nucleotides are TGTGCCAGCAGCTTATTGCCGGGTGGAACCACAGATACGCAGTATTTT.

The chain couples TRBV19 to TRBJ1-1; a weak D match, TRBD1 (6 bases). V lost 8 bases and J 5 bases, leaving 21 bases between the germline ends. This CDR3 is built from 15 residues. Germline-derived CDR1 and CDR2 are LNHDA and SQIVND (reference sequence). The CDR3 DNA reads TGTGCCAGTCTACCGAGGACAGAAAGAGGGACTGAAGCTTTCTTT. Translation gives CASLPRTERGTEAFF.

V is TRBV4-1 and J is TRBJ2-7; 11 nucleotides line up with TRBD1. This CDR3 is built from 16 residues. With 4 bases clipped from V and 0 bases from J, the junction kept 5 bases outside the gene matches. Germline CDR1 and CDR2: MGHRA and YSYEKL. CDR3 nucleotides: TGCGCCAGCAGCCCCGGGACAGGGGGGAGCTCCTACGAGCAGTACTTC. It codes for CASSPGTGGSSYEQYF.

The CDR3 here is CASSTGTSANTGELFF. The CDR3 DNA follows: TGTGCCAGTAGTACCGGGACTAGCGCGAACACCGGGGAGCTGTTTTTT. This chain uses TRBV19 with TRBJ2-2; TRBD2 matches 10 bases. CDR1 LNHDA and CDR2 SQIVND come from the germline V gene (reference sequence). The CDR3 is 16 residues long. With V trimmed by 4 bases and J by 0 bases, 2 bases remained unmatched. The full variable domain, completed using reference TRBV19 and TRBJ2-2, is DGGITQSPKYLFRKEGQNVTLSCEQNLNHDAMYWYRQDPGQGLRLIYYSQIVNDFQKGDIAEGYSVSREKKESFPLTVTSAQKNPTAFYLCASSTGTSANTGELFFGEGSRLTVL.

The rearrangement joins TRBV2 to TRBJ1-1, with 9 bases identical to TRBD1. Germline CDR1 reads SNHLY; CDR2 reads FYNNEI. The CDR3 extends over 13 amino acids. With 3 bases clipped from V and 6 bases from J, the junction kept 2 bases outside the gene matches. The DNA for the CDR3 is TGTGCCAGCAGTGAGGACAGGGGTCCTGAAGCTTTCTTT. Amino acids: CASSEDRGPEAFF.

This clone was recorded once. The chain recombines TRBV10-3 with TRBJ1-1; a possible D gene is TRBD1 (5 bases). Germline loops: CDR1 ENHRY, CDR2 SYGVKD. This CDR3 contains 14 residues. Trimming took off 2 bases at V and 0 bases at J, with 7 bases between the two ends. The CDR3 protein is CAISERQMNTEAFF. CDR3 nucleotides: TGTGCCATCAGTGAGCGACAGATGAACACTGAAGCTTTCTTT.

The CDR3 here is CASGRGATDTQYF. CDR3 in DNA: TGTGCCAGCGGGCGGGGGGCCACAGATACGCAGTATTTT. This chain links TRBV6-5 with TRBJ2-3; 8 positions agree with TRBD2. J gave up 2 bases and V 8 bases, and 3 bases lay outside the gene matches. CDR1 is MNHEY, CDR2 SVGAGI, per germline. The CDR3 is 13 residues long.